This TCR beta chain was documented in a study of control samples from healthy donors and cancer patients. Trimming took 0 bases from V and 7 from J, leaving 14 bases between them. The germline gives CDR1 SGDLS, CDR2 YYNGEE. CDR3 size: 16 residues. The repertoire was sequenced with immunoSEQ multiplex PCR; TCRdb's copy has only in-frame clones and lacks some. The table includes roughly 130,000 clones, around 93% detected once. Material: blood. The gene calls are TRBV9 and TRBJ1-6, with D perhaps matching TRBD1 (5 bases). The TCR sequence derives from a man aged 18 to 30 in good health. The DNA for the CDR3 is TGTGCCAGCAGCGTAGACGGGGGATTCTGGAATTCACCCCTCCACTTT. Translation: CASSVDGGFWNSPLHF.